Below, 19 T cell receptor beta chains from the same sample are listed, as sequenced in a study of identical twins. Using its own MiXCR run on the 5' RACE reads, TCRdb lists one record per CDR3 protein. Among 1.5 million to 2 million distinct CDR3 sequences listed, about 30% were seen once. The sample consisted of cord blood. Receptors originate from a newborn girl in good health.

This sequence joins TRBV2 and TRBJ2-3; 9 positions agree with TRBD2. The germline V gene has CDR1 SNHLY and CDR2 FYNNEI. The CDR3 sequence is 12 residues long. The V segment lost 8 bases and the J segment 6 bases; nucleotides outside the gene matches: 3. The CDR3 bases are TGTGCCAGCCATGGACTAGCGGATACGCAGTATTTT. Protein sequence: CASHGLADTQYF.

The CDR3 nucleotides read TGCAGCGTGAGGACAGGGGGACACTCTGGAAACACCATATATTTT. Protein product: CSVRTGGHSGNTIYF. The chain is built from TRBV29-1 and TRBJ1-3; 10 bases are shared with TRBD1. The CDR3 length is 15 residues. Germline values: CDR1 SQVTM, CDR2 ANQGSEA. V was clipped by 6 bases and J by 0 bases; unmatched bases: 5. Variable domain in full (rest from reference TRBV29-1 and TRBJ1-3): SAVISQKPSRDICQRGTSLTIQCQVDSQVTMMFWYRQQPGQSLTLIATANQGSEATYESGFVIDKFPISRPNLTFSTLTVSNMSPEDSSIYLCSVRTGGHSGNTIYFGEGSWLTVV.

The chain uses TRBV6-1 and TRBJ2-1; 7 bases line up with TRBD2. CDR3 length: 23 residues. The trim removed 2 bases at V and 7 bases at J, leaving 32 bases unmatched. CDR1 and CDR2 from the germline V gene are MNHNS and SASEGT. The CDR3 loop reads CASSEKPPPFWRESPTGANEQFF. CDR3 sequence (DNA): TGTGCCAGCAGTGAAAAGCCCCCCCCTTTTTGGCGGGAGTCACCAACGGGAGCGAATGAGCAGTTCTTC.

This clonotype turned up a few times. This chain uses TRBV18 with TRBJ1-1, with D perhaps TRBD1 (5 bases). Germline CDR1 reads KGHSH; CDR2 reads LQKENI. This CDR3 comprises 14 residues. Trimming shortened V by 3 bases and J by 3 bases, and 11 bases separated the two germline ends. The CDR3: CASSPSQGYTEAFF. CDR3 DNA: TGTGCCAGCTCACCGTCCCAGGGATACACTGAAGCTTTCTTT.

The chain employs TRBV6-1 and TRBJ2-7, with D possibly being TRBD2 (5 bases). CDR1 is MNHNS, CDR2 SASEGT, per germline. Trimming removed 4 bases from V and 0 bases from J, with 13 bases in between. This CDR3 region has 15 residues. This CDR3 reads CASSVRDHSSYEQYF. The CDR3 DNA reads TGTGCCAGCAGTGTCCGGGATCACAGCTCCTACGAGCAGTACTTC.

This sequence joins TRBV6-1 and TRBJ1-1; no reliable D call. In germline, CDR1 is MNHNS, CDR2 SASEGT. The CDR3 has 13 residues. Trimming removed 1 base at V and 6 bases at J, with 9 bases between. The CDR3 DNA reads TGTGCCAGCAGTGAAGGATTATTTCCTGAAGCTTTCTTT. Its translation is CASSEGLFPEAFF.

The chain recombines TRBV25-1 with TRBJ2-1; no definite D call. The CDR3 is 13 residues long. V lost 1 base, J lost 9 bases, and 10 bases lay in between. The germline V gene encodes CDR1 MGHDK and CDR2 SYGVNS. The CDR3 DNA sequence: TGTGCCAGCAGTGAATGGAGAAGTAGTGAGCAGTTCTTC. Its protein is CASSEWRSSEQFF.

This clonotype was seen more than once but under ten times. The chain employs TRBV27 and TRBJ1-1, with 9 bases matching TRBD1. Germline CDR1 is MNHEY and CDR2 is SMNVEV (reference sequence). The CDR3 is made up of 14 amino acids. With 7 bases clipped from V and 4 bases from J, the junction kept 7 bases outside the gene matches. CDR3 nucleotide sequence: TGTGCCAGCACTTTTACAGGGGGCCGCACTGAAGCTTTCTTT. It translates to CASTFTGGRTEAFF.

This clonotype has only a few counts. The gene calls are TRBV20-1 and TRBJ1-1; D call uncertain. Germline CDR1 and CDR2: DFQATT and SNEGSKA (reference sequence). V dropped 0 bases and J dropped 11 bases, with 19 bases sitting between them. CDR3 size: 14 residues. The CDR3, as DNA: TGCAGTGCTAGAGAGGTGGGGTCTTCTCCAAAGGCTTTCTTT. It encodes CSAREVGSSPKAFF.

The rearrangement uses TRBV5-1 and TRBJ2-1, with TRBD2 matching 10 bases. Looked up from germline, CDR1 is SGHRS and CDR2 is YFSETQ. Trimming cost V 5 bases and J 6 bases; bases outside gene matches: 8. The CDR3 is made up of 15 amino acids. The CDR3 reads CASSYVLAGINEQFF. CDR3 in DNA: TGCGCCAGCAGTTATGTACTAGCGGGGATCAATGAGCAGTTCTTC.

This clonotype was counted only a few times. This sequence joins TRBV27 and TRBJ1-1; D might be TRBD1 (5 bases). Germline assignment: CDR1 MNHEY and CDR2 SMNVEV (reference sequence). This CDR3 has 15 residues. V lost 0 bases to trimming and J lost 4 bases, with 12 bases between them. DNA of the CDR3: TGTGCCAGCAGTTTATCGTCCTTTCAGGGCACTGAAGCTTTCTTT. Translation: CASSLSSFQGTEAFF.

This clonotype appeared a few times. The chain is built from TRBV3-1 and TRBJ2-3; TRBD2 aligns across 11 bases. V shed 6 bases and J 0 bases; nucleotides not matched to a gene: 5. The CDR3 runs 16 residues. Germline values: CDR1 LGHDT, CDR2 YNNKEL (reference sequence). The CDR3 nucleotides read TGTGCCAGCAGGAATAGCGGGGGGGCTAGCACAGATACGCAGTATTTT. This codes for CASRNSGGASTDTQYF.

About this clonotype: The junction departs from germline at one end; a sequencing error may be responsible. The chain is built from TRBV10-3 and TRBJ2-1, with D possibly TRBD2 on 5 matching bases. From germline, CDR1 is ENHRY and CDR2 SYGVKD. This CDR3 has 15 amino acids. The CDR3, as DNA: TGTGCCATCAGTCGGACTCCGTCGGGCTACAATGCGCAGTTCTTC. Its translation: CAISRTPSGYNAQFF.

The CDR3 loop is CASSYAERRDGYTF. For the CDR3, the DNA is TGTGCCAGCAGTTACGCCGAACGGAGGGATGGCTACACCTTC. The chain employs TRBV6-6 and TRBJ1-2; D remains unclear. The CDR3 loop spans 14 amino acids. The V end lost 2 bases, the J end lost 6 bases, and 13 bases lay between the germline ends. Germline CDR1 and CDR2: MNHNY and SVGAGI (reference sequence).

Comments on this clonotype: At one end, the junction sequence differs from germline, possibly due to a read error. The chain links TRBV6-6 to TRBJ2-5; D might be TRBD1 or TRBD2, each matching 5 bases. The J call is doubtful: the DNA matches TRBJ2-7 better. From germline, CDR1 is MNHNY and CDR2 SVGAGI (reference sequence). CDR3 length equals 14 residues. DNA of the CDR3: TGTGCCAGCATTTACTCCGAGGGGCCCTACGAGCAGTACTTC. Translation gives CASIYSEGPYEQYF.

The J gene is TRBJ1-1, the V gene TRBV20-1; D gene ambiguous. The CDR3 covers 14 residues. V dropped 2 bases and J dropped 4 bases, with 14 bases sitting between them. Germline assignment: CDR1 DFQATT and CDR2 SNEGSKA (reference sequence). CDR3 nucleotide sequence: TGCAGTGCTAGACTCCGGGCCCAGAGCACTGAAGCTTTCTTT. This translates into CSARLRAQSTEAFF.

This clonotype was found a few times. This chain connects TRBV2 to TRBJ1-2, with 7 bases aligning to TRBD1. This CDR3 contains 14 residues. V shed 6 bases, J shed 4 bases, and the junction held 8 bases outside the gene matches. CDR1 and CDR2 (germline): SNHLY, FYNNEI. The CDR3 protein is CASSAGTAGYGYTF. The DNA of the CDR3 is TGTGCCAGCAGCGCGGGGACAGCCGGCTATGGCTACACCTTC.

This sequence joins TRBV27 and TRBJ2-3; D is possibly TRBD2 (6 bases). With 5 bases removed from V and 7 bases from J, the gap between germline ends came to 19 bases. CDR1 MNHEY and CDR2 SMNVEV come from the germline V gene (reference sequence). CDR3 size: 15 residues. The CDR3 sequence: CASSLIYPGRHTQYF. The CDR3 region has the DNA TGTGCCAGCAGTCTAATTTACCCAGGGAGGCATACGCAGTATTTT.

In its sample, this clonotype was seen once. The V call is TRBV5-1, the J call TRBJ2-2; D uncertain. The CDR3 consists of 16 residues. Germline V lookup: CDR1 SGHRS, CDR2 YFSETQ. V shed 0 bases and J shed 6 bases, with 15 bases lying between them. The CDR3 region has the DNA TGCGCCAGCAGCTTGGCCCCTCAGATCGAAGCCGGGGAGCTGTTTTTT. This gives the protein CASSLAPQIEAGELFF.